The rows below give T cell receptor beta chains drawn from one sample of a study of blood T cell repertoires in COVID-19. Measured with immunoSEQ multiplex PCR; TCRdb has only the in-frame clones, and not every one. The sample lists 200,000 or so clones, 75% to 85% occurring once. The sequencing sample was made of peripheral blood. These receptors all come from a woman at least 80 years old with COVID-19, enrolled during active disease. The CDR3 runs from the conserved cysteine through the conserved F or W. Each record gives: V gene, J gene, CDR3 protein.

TRBV18	TRBJ2-5	CASSPGLAEETQYF
TRBV29-1	TRBJ2-1	CSVEPLRDRYNEQFF
TRBV29-1	TRBJ1-1	CSVWGRMNTEAFF
TRBV4-2	TRBJ2-7	CASSQVWDSSYEQYF
TRBV7-2	TRBJ2-5	CASSLEWREETQYF
TRBV6-5	TRBJ2-2	CATRGTGELFF
TRBV7-8	TRBJ1-5	CASSLAKVRDQPQHF
TRBV3-1/TRBV3-2	TRBJ1-2	CASGSLTNYGYTF
TRBV24-1	TRBJ2-1	CATSDLPGRKQFF
TRBV6-5	TRBJ2-1	CASSRQGVPYNEQFF
TRBV4-1	TRBJ2-7	CASSQDRSSKQYF
TRBV11-1	TRBJ2-4	CASSFGRGAKNIQYF
TRBV27	TRBJ1-2	CASSIDRAQGYTF
TRBV6-5	TRBJ1-5	CASSYSPTGQPQHF
TRBV11-2	TRBJ2-1	CASSLDPTSEDNEQFF
TRBV6-5	TRBJ1-2	CASSRTGMYGYTF
TRBV9	TRBJ2-1	CASSVTGNNEQFF
TRBV10-3	TRBJ1-5	CAISDRQGAERRQHF
TRBV6-6	TRBJ2-1	CASRPPGTGVNEQFF
TRBV13	TRBJ1-4	CASSLWDRNEKLFF
TRBV7-9	TRBJ2-4	CASSLGVSSGTKNIQYF
TRBV5-1	TRBJ1-6	CASSWDTPVNSPLHF
TRBV19	TRBJ2-2	CASRDSRTGELFF
TRBV3-1/TRBV3-2	TRBJ2-1	CASSLAVTEQFF
TRBV6-5	TRBJ2-1	CASSYEANNEQFF
TRBV5-1	TRBJ2-7	CASSLAGQGYEQYF
TRBV27	TRBJ2-5	CASSPARDRTTGTQYF
TRBV6-5	TRBJ2-1	CASLMTSGSNEQFF
TRBV27	TRBJ2-1	CASSFVGLYNEQFF
TRBV5-4	TRBJ1-3	CASSRGPNPGNTIYF
TRBV5-5	TRBJ2-3	CASSLRRVTDTQYF
TRBV7-2	TRBJ2-3	CASSKPRDFNTDTQYF
TRBV7-2	TRBJ2-3	CASSLRTGTFTDTQYF